This TCR beta chain was profiled in a study of blood T cell repertoires in COVID-19. In the study overall: COVID-19 samples from acute and convalescent phases originated in the United States, Italy and Spain. Sources were T cells, B-cell-depleted T cells, or PBMCs; the material itself was cDNA or gDNA.

CDR1 and CDR2 from the germline V gene are ENHRY and SYGVKD. Trimming removed 7 bases from V and 0 bases from J, with 9 bases in between. The CDR3 consists of 13 residues. In the original processing: Researchers report that nucleated cell counts were estimated from reference gene primer amplification. Data came from immunoSEQ multiplex PCR; TCRdb stores just in-frame clones and leaves some out. The DNA gave D and trimming, while V, J and clone size come from that table. The repertoire holds about 350,000 clones, with more than 70% as singletons. It was during active infection that Seattle patients were enrolled and then longitudinally followed.

The chain carries TRBV10-3 and TRBJ1-2, with D unresolved. This TCR came from a woman aged 65 to 85 with COVID-19, enrolled during active disease. Sequenced material: peripheral blood. The CDR3 DNA is TGTGCCATCAATAGCCCTTCTAACTATGGCTACACCTTC. Its translation is CAINSPSNYGYTF.